The 18 T cell receptor beta chains listed next were all sequenced from one sample in a study of Ad26.COV2.S vaccination and SARS-CoV-2 variants (dated by TCRdb to the early 2020s). Libraries were constructed by the immunoSEQ multiplex PCR assay. Held by TCRdb, this immuneACCESS table contains in-frame sequences only and omits some clones. Under half of the omission traces to an unresolved V gene where checked; the cause of the rest is unknown. The sample has around 270,000 clones on record, around 88% of them singletons. The ten largest clones capture roughly 3% of the sample. This specimen's treatment or condition label, interpreted: around 19 received Ad26.COV2.S at low or high dose, single or two shots; several received placebo; per-sample allocation not given. Repertoires of vaccine and placebo recipients were sequenced from samples taken on day 63 after the first injection. Sample: peripheral blood, taken in a trial of Ad26.COV2.S vaccine versus placebo. Receptors originate from a person between 18 and 65 years old who received the Ad26.COV2.S COVID-19 vaccine or a placebo.

The V gene is TRBV6-2 or TRBV6-3, the J gene TRBJ2-7; 7 bases match TRBD1. The V gene end was trimmed by 6 bases and the J gene end by 2 bases; junction bases not matched to a gene: 10. CDR1 is MNHEY and CDR2 is SVGEGT in the germline V gene. The CDR3 covers 15 residues. CDR3 DNA: TGTGCCAGCAGCAAAGAACTGGGACAGACCTACGAGCAGTACTTC. Translating gives CASSKELGQTYEQYF.

The chain is built from TRBV25-1 and TRBJ1-1, with TRBD1 matching 7 bases. The CDR3 contains 13 residues. The germline V gene has CDR1 MGHDK and CDR2 SYGVNS. V lost 4 bases to trimming and J lost 6 bases; unmatched junction nucleotides: 5. CDR3 in DNA: TGTGCCAGCAGTGCGACAGGGCGATCTGAAGCTTTCTTT. Amino acids: CASSATGRSEAFF.

A single count supports this clone. The rearrangement uses TRBV14 and TRBJ1-6, with unresolved D. Germline V gives CDR1 SGHDN, CDR2 FVKESK. This CDR3 comprises 12 residues. Trimming removed 4 bases at V and 7 bases at J, with 5 bases between. CDR3 DNA: TGTGCCAGCAGCCGTGTAAATTCACCCCTCCACTTT. Amino acid sequence: CASSRVNSPLHF.

The rearrangement links TRBV30 to TRBJ1-5; the D gene is possibly TRBD1 (5 bases). With 1 base removed from V and 3 bases from J, the gap between germline ends came to 7 bases. The CDR3 runs 13 residues. CDR1 and CDR2 from the germline V gene are GTSNPN and SVGIG (reference sequence). The CDR3 DNA reads as TGTGCCTGGAGTGGGGGGGTCAATCAGCCCCAGCATTTT. It translates to CAWSGGVNQPQHF.

This clone was observed a single time. The chain joins TRBV9 to TRBJ2-5, with 10 bases matching TRBD1. The CDR3 totals 13 residues. Trimming took 4 bases from V and 7 from J; bases not matched to a gene: 4. Germline V CDR1 and CDR2: SGDLS, YYNGEE. CDR3 DNA sequence: TGTGCCAGCAGCCCCGGACAGGGGGGGACCCAGTACTTC. This codes for CASSPGQGGTQYF.

The chain has TRBV21-1 and TRBJ2-7. TRBV21-1 is shown as a pseudogene. The length of the CDR3 is 11 residues. CDR3 amino acids: CASSKGPEQYV. The DNA of the CDR3 is TGTGCCAGCAGCAAAGGACCCGAGCAGTACGTC.

The V gene is TRBV2, the J gene TRBJ2-7, with D perhaps TRBD1 (6 bases). Germline CDR1 SNHLY, CDR2 FYNNEI. The ends were cut back, 4 bases at V and 3 bases at J, with 10 bases in the middle. This CDR3 is built from 13 residues. CDR3 coding DNA: TGTGCCAGCAGTGGCGGACAGTTCTACGAGCAGTACGTC. This codes for CASSGGQFYEQYV.

The CDR3, as DNA: TGTGCCAGCGTAATTAGCGGGGGGTACGAGCAGTACTTC. Translation gives CASVISGGYEQYF. The chain couples TRBV6-5 to TRBJ2-7, with 10 bases aligning to TRBD2. This CDR3 is 13 amino acids long. Germline CDR1 MNHEY, CDR2 SVGAGI. After removal of 8 bases from V and 4 bases from J, the junction contained 5 bases not matched to a gene.

The J gene is TRBJ2-1, the V gene TRBV4-1; D possibly uses TRBD1 or TRBD2 (5 bases each). The V gene lost 1 base and the J gene lost 1 base, with 17 bases spanning the gap. The length of the CDR3 is 18 residues. From germline, CDR1 is MGHRA and CDR2 YSYEKL. CDR3 in DNA: TGCGCCAGCAGCCAAGCCCAACGGGGCCGAGGGTCCTACAATGAGCAGTTCTTC. This encodes CASSQAQRGRGSYNEQFF.

The genes are TRBV12-3 or TRBV12-4 and TRBJ2-5; no clear D. The CDR3 totals 13 residues. The V end lost 6 bases, the J end lost 5 bases, and 13 bases lay between the germline ends. The chain's CDR3 is CASSPPDRETQYF. CDR3 nucleotides: TGTGCCAGCAGCCCTCCTGACCGGGAGACCCAGTACTTC.

This chain connects TRBV30 to TRBJ1-2; the D is unclear. The V gene lost 1 base and the J gene lost 6 bases, with 9 bases spanning the gap. The germline V gene encodes CDR1 GTSNPN and CDR2 SVGIG (reference sequence). The CDR3 is made up of 12 amino acids. CDR3 DNA: TGTGCCTGGAGTGCGAAGGGTAATGGCTACACCTTC. Its protein product is CAWSAKGNGYTF.

This clone was detected only once. The J gene is TRBJ2-1, the V gene TRBV7-9; 10 positions agree with TRBD2. CDR1 is SEHNR, CDR2 FQNEAQ, per germline (reference sequence). CDR3 size: 16 residues. V shed 1 base, J shed 5 bases, and the junction held 5 bases outside the gene matches. CDR3 loop: CASSLESGLANNEQFF. CDR3 DNA: TGTGCCAGCAGCTTAGAATCGGGACTAGCGAACAATGAGCAGTTCTTC.

The chain uses TRBV30 and TRBJ1-4; TRBD1 agrees at 8 bases. Trimming at V came to 5 bases and at J to 10 bases, leaving 9 bases not matched to a gene. Germline V gene data show CDR1 as GTSNPN and CDR2 as SVGIG (reference sequence). The CDR3 length is 13 residues. The CDR3, as DNA: TGTGCCTGGGACGACAGGGGAGACGGAAAACTGTTTTTT. Its protein is CAWDDRGDGKLFF.

CDR3 nucleotide sequence: TGTGCCAGTAGCCTCGTTCAGGGGGGGATCACTGAAGCTTTCTTT. Protein sequence: CASSLVQGGITEAFF. The chain is built from TRBV19 and TRBJ1-1, with 7 bases matching TRBD1. The CDR3 has 15 amino acids. J lost 4 bases, V lost 6 bases, and 11 bases had no gene match. Germline CDR1 is LNHDA and CDR2 is SQIVND (reference sequence).

This clone was detected only a few times. The V call is TRBV29-1, the J call TRBJ1-2; D is ambiguous. Germline V gene data show CDR1 as SQVTM and CDR2 as ANQGSEA. V was trimmed by 4 bases and J by 6 bases, leaving 15 bases between them. This CDR3 is 13 amino acids long. Written as DNA, the CDR3 is TGCAGCGTTGTTAGGCTTGTTCCCGATGGCTACACCTTC. As protein: CSVVRLVPDGYTF.

CDR3 residues: CASSTRQREAFF. CDR3 bases: TGTGCCAGCAGTACTCGACAGCGTGAAGCTTTCTTT. The genes are TRBV12-3 or TRBV12-4 and TRBJ1-1; a possible D gene is TRBD1 (5 bases). The CDR3 is 12 amino acids. V gave up 5 bases and J gave up 7 bases, with 11 bases separating them.

The chain carries TRBV7-2 and TRBJ2-6; D remains unclear. This CDR3 is 13 amino acids long. V shed 6 bases and J shed 4 bases, with 7 bases lying between them. Germline-derived CDR1 and CDR2 are SGHTA and FQGNSA. The CDR3 loop is CASRAEGANVLTF. The CDR3 nucleotides read TGTGCCAGCAGGGCGGAAGGGGCCAACGTCCTGACTTTC.

This clone showed up just once. This sequence joins TRBV18 and TRBJ2-3; D not certain. Germline V CDR1 and CDR2: KGHSH, LQKENI. This CDR3 has 15 residues. The V end lost 2 bases, the J end lost 2 bases, and 11 bases lay between the germline ends. DNA of the CDR3: TGTGCCAGCTCACCAGGAAACCTCAACACAGATACGCAGTATTTT. Protein: CASSPGNLNTDTQYF.